This T cell receptor beta chain was documented in a study of naive and memory T cell subsets. J lost 6 bases, V lost 1 base, and 3 bases had no gene match. Germline values: CDR1 SSHAT, CDR2 FNYEAQ (reference sequence). CDR3 size: 15 residues. The beta constant-region primer was an equimolar mix of two oligonucleotides covering TRBC1 and TRBC2. TCRdb reprocessed the UMI-ligation and nested PCR reads via MiXCR and lists one record per CDR3 protein. This table has 140,000 to 150,000 distinct CDR3 sequences, 15% to 20% appearing once. Regarding the study as a whole: Diversity fell and Gini index rose from naive through CM, EM, EMRA.

A word on this clonotype: Antigen unknown.

This chain connects TRBV7-7 to TRBJ2-2; TRBD2 aligns across 9 bases. This sequence was found in a human donor in good health. The specimen was naive CD4+ T cells from blood. CDR3: CASSLEGLAAGELFF. The CDR3 DNA reads as TGTGCCAGCAGCTTAGAGGGACTAGCTGCCGGGGAGCTGTTTTTT.